This T cell receptor (beta chain) is drawn from a study of cytomegalovirus exposure and HLA in healthy donors. Study results and limitations: In a later analysis, most CMV-associated TCR beta chains appeared HLA-restricted.

Comments on this clone: Its specificity is unknown.

Primers: 60 Vbeta forward and 13 Jbeta reverse. TCRdb's copy holds only in-frame clones and misses some; the assay was immunoSEQ multiplex PCR. Among under 100,000 clones listed, about 78% were seen once. V dropped 4 bases and J dropped 4 bases, with 14 bases sitting between them. CDR1 SGHDT and CDR2 YYEEEE come from the germline V gene. CDR3 size: 14 residues. The specimen sequenced was PBMCs. The chain couples TRBV5-6 to TRBJ2-5; tentatively, D is TRBD2 (5 bases). The source of this sequence is a young man in good health and CMV-seropositive. CDR3 residues: CASSHTRRRETQYF. CDR3 nucleotide sequence: TGTGCCAGCAGCCACACTAGAAGGAGAGAGACCCAGTACTTC.